The clone carrying this TCR beta chain was seen just once. As yet, its antigen is unknown. The sample belongs to a study of vaccination and CD4 T cells after COVID-19. Study details: Convalescent individuals numbered four females and six males, two being Hispanic. Overlapping SARS-CoV-2, HCoV-NL63, HCoV-OC43 and HCoV-229E spike peptides stimulated the cells.

An Oncomine TCR Beta short-read assay was used to sequence the DNA from cultured CD4+ T cells. TCRdb re-analysed the PCR reads in MiXCR, keeping a single row per CDR3 protein. This table has approximately 12,000 distinct CDR3 sequences, over 50% appearing once. The treatment denotes: roughly 10-day PBMC culture with coronavirus spike peptide pools or control peptides (ViraFEST assay). The CDR3 loop spans 17 amino acids. Looked up from germline, CDR1 is SGHAT and CDR2 is FQDESV (reference sequence). The trim removed 6 bases at V and 2 bases at J, leaving 10 bases unmatched. Sequencing was carried out using CD4+ T cells from blood, cultured in vitro. V is TRBV11-1 and J is TRBJ2-7, with TRBD2 identical over 13 bases. This receptor was taken from a human donor who had recovered from COVID-19. CDR3 nucleotide sequence: TGTGCCAGCAGTCAAACTAGCGGGAGGGCCTATCCCTACGAGCAGTACTTC. This codes for CASSQTSGRAYPYEQYF.